One sample yielded the 24 T cell receptor beta chains listed below, sequenced in a study of blood T cells in healthy people across ages. A J-beta primer mix and a sample-barcoded 5' primer were used in a second PCR of about 7 to 12 cycles. From the 5' RACE reads, TCRdb called clonotypes with MiXCR, one entry per CDR3 protein. Among 1.8 million or so distinct CDR3 sequences listed, around 42% were seen once. Sequenced: blood. These TCRs come from a human donor in good health.

The chain has TRBV27 and TRBJ2-3; possibly TRBD2 for D (6 bases). CDR1 MNHEY and CDR2 SMNVEV come from the germline V gene (reference sequence). The CDR3 has 17 residues. Trimming left V 4 bases short and J 0 bases short, with 17 bases between. The CDR3 reads CASSSNPWAGSTDTQYF. DNA for the CDR3: TGTGCCAGCAGTTCGAACCCCTGGGCGGGGAGCACAGATACGCAGTATTTT.

V and J are TRBV15 and TRBJ2-1; D possibly uses TRBD1 or TRBD2 (5 bases each). The germline gives CDR1 LNHNV, CDR2 YYDKDF (reference sequence). V shed 0 bases and J shed 6 bases, with 12 bases lying between them. The CDR3 consists of 15 residues. In DNA, the CDR3 is TGTGCCACCAGCAGAGATCGGGACCACCCCAATGAGCAGTTCTTC. Translating gives CATSRDRDHPNEQFF.

A remark on this clonotype: A read error may account for a junction end that differs from germline. V usage is TRBV28 and J usage is TRBJ1-2; TRBD1 matches 7 bases. The germline V gene has CDR1 MDHEN and CDR2 SYDVKM. CDR3 length: 12 amino acids. Here the CDR3 DNA reads TGTGTCAGCAGTTTAGTGACAGGGAGGTACACCTTC. The encoded protein is CVSSLVTGRYTF.

V usage is TRBV6-2 or TRBV6-3 and J usage is TRBJ2-1; 14 positions match TRBD2. J lost 7 bases, V lost 6 bases, and 11 bases had no gene match. The CDR3 runs 17 residues. Germline-derived CDR1 and CDR2 are MNHEY and SVGEGT. The CDR3 DNA sequence: TGTGCCAGCAGCTCTCGCCCCGGGACTAGCGGGGGTAATGAGCAGTTCTTC. Translation: CASSSRPGTSGGNEQFF.

This clonotype was observed a handful of times. The chain links TRBV29-1 to TRBJ2-7, with D possibly TRBD2 on 5 matching bases. This CDR3 region has 12 residues. CDR1 is SQVTM, CDR2 ANQGSEA, per germline. V dropped 6 bases and J dropped 0 bases, with 9 bases sitting between them. CDR3 protein: CSVLDFSYEQYF. In nucleotides, the CDR3 is TGCAGCGTACTGGACTTCTCCTACGAGCAGTACTTC.

This clonotype has only a few counts. The chain joins TRBV2 to TRBJ2-2; 7 bases fit TRBD2. Germline assignment: CDR1 SNHLY and CDR2 FYNNEI. The CDR3 runs 13 residues. The J segment lost 7 bases and the V segment lost 3 bases, leaving 2 bases of the junction unmatched. The DNA for the CDR3 is TGTGCCAGCAGTGAGCTAGCGGTCGGGGAGCTGTTTTTT. Its translation: CASSELAVGELFF.

The table lists this clonotype with a few counts. V gene TRBV29-1 combines with J gene TRBJ2-5; either TRBD1 or TRBD2 may supply D (6 bases each). V lost 0 bases to trimming and J lost 5 bases, with 10 bases between them. The CDR3 sequence is 13 residues long. The V gene's germline CDR1 is SQVTM and CDR2 ANQGSEA. CDR3 protein: CSVEEGGLETQYF. The CDR3 region has the DNA TGCAGCGTTGAAGAAGGGGGGCTGGAGACCCAGTACTTC. The variable domain in full, completed from reference TRBV29-1 and TRBJ2-5, reads SAVISQKPSRDICQRGTSLTIQCQVDSQVTMMFWYRQQPGQSLTLIATANQGSEATYESGFVIDKFPISRPNLTFSTLTVSNMSPEDSSIYLCSVEEGGLETQYFGPGTRLLVL.

The table lists this clonotype with a few counts. The rearrangement links TRBV12-3 or TRBV12-4 to TRBJ1-2, with D perhaps matching TRBD1 (6 bases). The CDR3 length is 14 residues. With 5 bases removed from V and 2 bases from J, the gap between germline ends came to 12 bases. DNA of the CDR3: TGTGCCAGCAGTACGGGGGGGGGCAACTATGGCTACACCTTC. This translates into CASSTGGGNYGYTF.

The chain combines TRBV6-1 with TRBJ2-3, with D maybe TRBD1 (6 bases). The germline V gene has CDR1 MNHNS and CDR2 SASEGT. V was clipped by 6 bases and J by 4 bases, with 26 bases between them. The CDR3 is 18 amino acids. The CDR3 is CASSPSLFETGGADTQYF. For the CDR3, the DNA is TGTGCCAGCAGCCCCTCTCTTTTTGAAACTGGGGGCGCAGATACGCAGTATTTT.

V gene TRBV29-1 combines with J gene TRBJ2-5, with TRBD1 matching over 8 bases. Germline V CDR1 and CDR2: SQVTM, ANQGSEA. The V segment lost 6 bases and the J segment 7 bases; nucleotides outside the gene matches: 7. The CDR3 covers 12 residues. CDR3 nucleotides: TGCAGCGTAAGGACAGGGTTAGGGACCCAGTACTTC. The encoded protein is CSVRTGLGTQYF.

The chain combines TRBV12-5 with TRBJ2-1, with D tentatively TRBD2 (5 bases). Germline CDR1 LGHNT, CDR2 FRNRAP. This CDR3 is 15 amino acids long. The germline V and J ends were trimmed by 1 base and 2 bases, with 9 bases remaining between them. The CDR3 loop is CASGLGYGAYNEQFF. The CDR3 region has the DNA TGTGCTAGTGGTTTGGGTTACGGGGCCTACAATGAGCAGTTCTTC. Full variable domain (rest looked up from reference TRBV12-5 and TRBJ2-1): DARVTQTPRHKVTEMGQEVTMRCQPILGHNTVFWYRQTMMQGLELLAYFRNRAPLDDSGMPKDRFSAEMPDATLATLKIQPSEPRDSAVYFCASGLGYGAYNEQFFGPGTRLTVL.

This clonotype was found a few times. This chain uses TRBV20-1 with TRBJ2-7; 8 nucleotides agree with TRBD1. Losses at the gene ends were 2 bases for V and 3 bases for J; bases not matched to a gene: 6. Germline assignment: CDR1 DFQATT and CDR2 SNEGSKA (reference sequence). The CDR3 length is 14 residues. CDR3 protein: CSARPGQVLYEQYF. Written as DNA, the CDR3 is TGCAGTGCTAGACCGGGACAGGTTCTCTACGAGCAGTACTTC.

This sequence joins TRBV21-1 and TRBJ1-2; the table's D call of TRBD1 was not tested on the DNA. TRBV21-1 has pseudogene status. This CDR3 comprises 15 residues. CDR3 DNA: TGTGCCAGCAGCCAAAATCTGGGACCCATCTATGGCTACACCTTC. It is translated as CASSQNLGPIYGYTF.

The CDR3 DNA sequence: TGTGCCAGCAGCTCGGACCAGGGGACTAGAGGCTACACCTTC. This sequence encodes CASSSDQGTRGYTF. V and J are TRBV7-2 and TRBJ1-2, with TRBD1 as a possible D gene (6 bases). Trimming took off 4 bases at V and 8 bases at J, with 17 bases between the two ends. CDR3 length: 14 residues. Germline assignment: CDR1 SGHTA and CDR2 FQGNSA. Looking up the rest from reference TRBV7-2 and TRBJ1-2 gives the full variable domain: GAGVSQSPSNKVTEKGKDVELRCDPISGHTALYWYRQSLGQGLEFLIYFQGNSAPDKSGLPSDRFSAERTGGSVSTLTIQRTQQEDSAVYLCASSSDQGTRGYTFGSGTRLTVV.

The chain joins TRBV7-2 to TRBJ2-5; D call uncertain. The DNA end lines up better with TRBJ2-7; the J call may be wrong. The CDR3 runs 15 residues. The V gene's germline CDR1 is SGHTA and CDR2 FQGNSA. Here the CDR3 DNA reads TGTGCCAGCAGCTTAGATCGGTGGCGGCCCATCGAGCAGTACTTC. This gives the protein CASSLDRWRPIEQYF.

This clonotype was observed a handful of times. The rearrangement links TRBV29-1 to TRBJ2-7; D is possibly TRBD2 (6 bases). V was shortened by 0 bases and J by 2 bases, with 17 bases between the two germline ends. The CDR3 runs 16 residues. Germline V gene sequence: CDR1 SQVTM, CDR2 ANQGSEA. For the CDR3, the DNA is TGCAGCGTTGAAGATCTTAGCGGTGGGATCCCCTACGAGCAGTACTTC. Encoded protein: CSVEDLSGGIPYEQYF.

The table lists this clonotype with a few counts. This CDR3 reads CASSQDTSGGLQETQYF. The CDR3 DNA is TGCGCCAGCAGCCAAGATACGAGCGGGGGTCTCCAAGAGACCCAGTACTTC. The chain has TRBV4-1 and TRBJ2-5; TRBD2 aligns across 8 bases. The V and J ends lost 0 bases and 1 base, in that order; junction bases with no gene match: 7. Germline V gene lookup returns CDR1 MGHRA and CDR2 YSYEKL. This CDR3 has 17 amino acids.

The chain combines TRBV29-1 with TRBJ1-5; 7 bases line up with TRBD1. This CDR3 contains 14 residues. Germline V gene data show CDR1 as SQVTM and CDR2 as ANQGSEA. V dropped 4 bases and J dropped 5; count of bases not matched to a gene: 8. CDR3 region: CSVGSGTADQPQHF. DNA of the CDR3: TGCAGCGTTGGTTCCGGGACAGCGGATCAGCCCCAGCATTTT.

This clonotype was found a few times. The gene calls are TRBV5-5 and TRBJ2-7; D is possibly TRBD1 (5 bases). This CDR3 contains 15 residues. CDR1 and CDR2 (germline): SGHKS, YYEKEE (reference sequence). The V end was cut by 1 base, the J end by 0 bases, with 11 bases between. CDR3 sequence: CASSLFHTGSYEQYF. The CDR3 nucleotides are TGTGCCAGCAGCTTGTTTCATACAGGCTCCTACGAGCAGTACTTC.

V usage is TRBV10-3 and J usage is TRBJ2-7, with 11 nucleotides matching TRBD1. The CDR3 is 15 residues long. Per the germline V gene, CDR1 is ENHRY and CDR2 is SYGVKD. The V gene end was trimmed by 2 bases and the J gene end by 6 bases; junction bases not matched to a gene: 6. In DNA, the CDR3 is TGTGCCATCAGTGAGCTGGGACAGGGGGTCCGCGAGCAGTACTTC. This gives the protein CAISELGQGVREQYF.

This chain's CDR3 is CASRKLIAGNNEQFF. DNA for the CDR3: TGTGCCAGCAGGAAGTTGATAGCGGGGAATAATGAGCAGTTCTTC. The rearrangement links TRBV6-6 to TRBJ2-1, with TRBD2 matching over 8 bases. Germline V gene lookup returns CDR1 MNHNY and CDR2 SVGAGI (reference sequence). This CDR3 is 15 amino acids long. With V trimmed by 6 bases and J by 7 bases, 11 bases remained unmatched.

This chain connects TRBV4-3 to TRBJ1-3; no reliable D call. Germline assignment: CDR1 LGHNA and CDR2 YSLEER. Trimming shortened V by 0 bases and J by 3 bases, and 18 bases separated the two germline ends. The CDR3 is 18 residues long. CDR3 bases: TGCGCCAGCAGCCAAGATCTTGGTAGCTTCGGGGTTGGAAACACCATATATTTT. This codes for CASSQDLGSFGVGNTIYF.

This clonotype occurred once. V usage is TRBV2 and J usage is TRBJ2-5, with D possibly TRBD2 on 7 matching bases. The CDR3 consists of 13 residues. The ends were cut back, 6 bases at V and 12 bases at J, with 20 bases in the middle. Germline V gene data show CDR1 as SNHLY and CDR2 as FYNNEI. This CDR3 reads CASSYGGRGREYF. CDR3 DNA: TGTGCCAGCAGCTACGGGGGGCGAGGGAGGGAGTACTTC.

The chain employs TRBV11-1 and TRBJ2-3, with a weak D call TRBD1 (6 bases). The germline V and J ends were trimmed by 2 bases and 1 base, with 16 bases remaining between them. The CDR3 contains 17 residues. CDR1 SGHAT and CDR2 FQDESV come from the germline V gene (reference sequence). CDR3 DNA: TGTGCCAGCAGCTTATTGGGCAGGGGCTATCGCACAGATACGCAGTATTTT. This codes for CASSLLGRGYRTDTQYF.